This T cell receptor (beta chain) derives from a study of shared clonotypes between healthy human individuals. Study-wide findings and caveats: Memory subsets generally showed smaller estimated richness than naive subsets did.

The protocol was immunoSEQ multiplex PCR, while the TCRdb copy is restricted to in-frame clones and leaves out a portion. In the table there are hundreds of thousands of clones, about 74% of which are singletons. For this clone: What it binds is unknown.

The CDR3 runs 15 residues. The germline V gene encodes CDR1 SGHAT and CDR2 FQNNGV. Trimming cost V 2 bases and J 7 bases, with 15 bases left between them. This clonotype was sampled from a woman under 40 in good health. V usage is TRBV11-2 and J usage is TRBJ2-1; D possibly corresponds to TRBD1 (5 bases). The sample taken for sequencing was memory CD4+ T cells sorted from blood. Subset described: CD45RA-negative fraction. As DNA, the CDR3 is TGTGCCAGCAGCTTATTGGGGCTTTCGCGGAATGAGCAGTTCTTC. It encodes CASSLLGLSRNEQFF.